This T cell receptor beta chain was identified in a study of T-cell memory formation after mild COVID-19. Study-level results: Second-wave clones peaking on day 37 lacked confirmed SARS-CoV-2 specificity. The appearance of some responding clones in pre-infection memory suggested that cross-reactive memory joined. CD4+ contracting clones were found mainly in CM and EM, and CD8+ ones in EMRA. CD4/CD8 balance characterized clones contracting day 15 to 85, and CD4+ skew characterized later expanders.

As concerns this clonotype: Its antigen is undetermined. One junction end does not reproduce the germline sequence, and a read error may be involved.

Germline V gene lookup returns CDR1 SEHNR and CDR2 FQNEAQ (reference sequence). The CDR3 consists of 15 residues. TCRdb independently ran MiXCR on the 5' RACE reads; one entry per CDR3 protein. Counted here are about half a million distinct CDR3 sequences, over 15% occurring once; the ten biggest clones make up approximately 13%. The sample comprised PBMCs or a T cell subset sorted from them (not recorded which). The chain uses TRBV7-9 and TRBJ2-3; possible D gene TRBD1, 5 bases. The TCR was taken from an adult woman who had mild COVID-19 (a few samples of this study predate the infection). Cell type and time point are not known. The CDR3 is CASSFKGRTTDTKYF. CDR3 in DNA: TGTGCCAGCAGCTTTAAGGGGCGGACCACAGATACGAAGTATTTT.